A single sample gave rise to the 12 T cell receptor beta chains below, sequenced in a study of neoadjuvant anti-PD-1 for oral cavity cancer. Data came from immunoSEQ multiplex PCR; TCRdb stores just in-frame clones and leaves some out. This repertoire shows roughly 67,000 clones, around 88% found once; its top ten account for around 3.7%. The sequencing here drew on PBMCs, taken before nivolumab (anti-PD-1) treatment. All receptors derive from a person aged 35-79 years with oral cavity squamous cell carcinoma.

This chain uses TRBV2 with TRBJ2-2, with TRBD2 matching 8 bases. Germline loops: CDR1 SNHLY, CDR2 FYNNEI. V gave up 7 bases and J gave up 1 base; unmatched junction bases: 11. The CDR3 totals 17 residues. The CDR3 DNA reads TGTGCCAGCACCCGGGGGGGCAGGGCGAAGAACACCGGGGAGCTGTTTTTT. It translates to CASTRGGRAKNTGELFF.

The chain joins TRBV10-3 to TRBJ2-7; D may be TRBD1 (6 bases). The V gene lost 6 bases and the J gene lost 6 bases, with 12 bases spanning the gap. The CDR3 is made up of 12 amino acids. Germline CDR1 and CDR2: ENHRY and SYGVKD. The CDR3 coding sequence is TGTGCCATCAGGAAGGACAGTACCGAGCAGTACTTC. It specifies CAIRKDSTEQYF.

The CDR3 DNA is TGCAGTGCTACGACAGGGCCTAGCTACACCTTC. Its translation: CSATTGPSYTF. V and J are TRBV20-1 and TRBJ1-2; 7 nucleotides align to TRBD1. This CDR3 is built from 11 residues. Per the germline V gene, CDR1 is DFQATT and CDR2 is SNEGSKA (reference sequence). Unmatched junction bases numbered 5, after V lost 4 bases and J lost 9 bases.

J is TRBJ1-2 and V is TRBV14; no clear D. CDR1 is SGHDN, CDR2 FVKESK, per germline. V lost 1 base and J 4 bases, leaving 10 bases between the germline ends. This CDR3 is built from 14 residues. CDR3 sequence reads: CASSQVPRGYGYTF. The CDR3 bases are TGTGCCAGCAGCCAAGTCCCACGTGGCTATGGCTACACCTTC.

The chain has TRBV7-3 and TRBJ2-7; TRBD1 might be the D (5 bases). The CDR3 length is 13 residues. Germline-derived CDR1 and CDR2 are SGHTA and FQGTGA. Deletions cut 6 bases from V and 6 bases from J, with 15 bases between. The CDR3 loop is CASSYNQQGEQYF. The CDR3 nucleotides are TGTGCCAGCAGTTATAATCAGCAGGGCGAGCAGTACTTC.

The gene calls are TRBV5-1 and TRBJ2-7; 7 nucleotides align to TRBD1. The CDR3 is 15 residues long. CDR1 and CDR2 (germline): SGHRS, YFSETQ. V shed 0 bases, J shed 0 bases, and the junction held 3 bases outside the gene matches. The CDR3 sequence is CASSLVWDSSYEQYF. CDR3 bases: TGCGCCAGCAGCTTGGTATGGGACAGCTCCTACGAGCAGTACTTC. Combining the CDR3 with reference TRBV5-1 and TRBJ2-7 gives the whole variable domain KAGVTQTPRYLIKTRGQQVTLSCSPISGHRSVSWYQQTPGQGLQFLFEYFSETQRNKGNFPGRFSGRQFSNSRSEMNVSTLELGDSALYLCASSLVWDSSYEQYFGPGTRLTVT.

This clone appeared a few times. This chain connects TRBV11-1 to TRBJ1-5; the D gene is possibly TRBD1 (6 bases). The CDR3 contains 15 residues. V lost 1 base, J lost 3 bases, and 10 bases lay in between. Germline lookup yields CDR1 SGHAT and CDR2 FQDESV (reference sequence). CDR3 nucleotide sequence: TGTGCCAGCAGCTTAGGCAGGGGTGACAATCAGCCCCAGCATTTT. It yields the protein CASSLGRGDNQPQHF.

With respect to this clone: Germline is not matched at one junction end, which may reflect a read error. The DNA of the CDR3 is TGTGCCTGGAGTCCCGGGTACGCGCAGTACTTC. Its protein is CAWSPGYAQYF. The chain recombines TRBV30 with TRBJ2-7; no firm D call. This CDR3 is built from 11 residues. Germline V CDR1 and CDR2: GTSNPN, SVGIG (reference sequence).

CDR3 in DNA: TGTGCCAGCAGCCGGGAGGATGGCTACACCTTC. It yields the protein CASSREDGYTF. V usage is TRBV5-4 and J usage is TRBJ1-2; no clear D. The germline gives CDR1 SGHNT, CDR2 YYREEE (reference sequence). The V gene lost 4 bases and the J gene lost 6 bases, with 7 bases spanning the gap. CDR3 length: 11 residues.

J is TRBJ2-7 and V is TRBV7-8; D perhaps matches TRBD1 (6 bases). The V end lost 1 base, the J end lost 4 bases, and 11 bases lay between the germline ends. This CDR3 is 14 amino acids long. The germline V gene encodes CDR1 SGHVS and CDR2 FQNEAQ. The CDR3 bases are TGTGCCAGCAGCTTAGGGCAGGGGTTTTACGAGCAGTACTTC. Encoded protein: CASSLGQGFYEQYF.

In its sample, this clone was seen once. This chain uses TRBV5-1 with TRBJ1-1, with unresolved D. Germline V gene data show CDR1 as SGHRS and CDR2 as YFSETQ. The CDR3 totals 14 residues. The V gene lost 4 bases and the J gene lost 1 base, with 11 bases spanning the gap. CDR3 in amino acids: CASSREISNTEAFF. In DNA form, the CDR3 reads TGCGCCAGCAGCCGGGAAATTTCGAACACTGAAGCTTTCTTT.

CDR3 DNA sequence: TGTGCCAGCAGGTCGACGACTAGCGGGAGATACAATGAGCAGTTCTTC. Encoded protein: CASRSTTSGRYNEQFF. The chain links TRBV7-9 to TRBJ2-1; TRBD2 agrees at 12 bases. V gave up 6 bases and J gave up 4 bases; unmatched junction bases: 7. The CDR3 runs 16 residues. The germline V gene has CDR1 SEHNR and CDR2 FQNEAQ (reference sequence).